This is a list of T cell receptor beta chains from one sample in a study of T cell responses to AZD1222 COVID-19 vaccine. TCRdb's table, derived via immunoSEQ multiplex PCR, lists solely in-frame clones and lacks some. Among around 75,000 clones, approximately 89% were seen once, and the ten largest hold approximately 9.1%. The specimen comprised peripheral blood, sampled 28 days after the second dose of the MenACWY control vaccine. Every receptor here comes from an adult who received the MenACWY meningococcal vaccine as a control. The CDR3 runs from the conserved cysteine through the conserved F or W. The D gene is left open where the match is weak. Expanded clones are given a class, and other clones once, few, many or no size at all.

>TRBV10-3|-|-|TRBJ1-1
CAIRAPGAVGNTEAFF
TGTGCCATCAGGGCCCCTGGGGCAGTGGGGAACACTGAAGCTTTCTTT
>TRBV9|TRBD1|-|TRBJ2-7
CASSVGDRDSYEQYF
TGTGCCAGCAGCGTAGGGGACAGGGATTCCTACGAGCAGTACTTC
>TRBV9|-|-|TRBJ1-2
CASSPKPGQHLNYGYTF
TGTGCCAGCAGCCCTAAGCCAGGACAGCACCTTAACTATGGCTACACCTTC
>TRBV6-5|-|-|TRBJ1-3
CASIGSGNTIYF
TGTGCCAGCATAGGCTCTGGAAACACCATATATTTT
>TRBV2|TRBD1|once|TRBJ1-2
CASRLWEGASGQGETGYTF
TGTGCCAGCAGACTCTGGGAAGGGGCCTCGGGACAGGGGGAAACTGGCTACACCTTC
>TRBV6-1|TRBD2|-|TRBJ2-3
CASSEVDGGGKDTQYF
TGTGCCAGCAGTGAAGTCGATGGCGGGGGTAAAGATACGCAGTATTTT
>TRBV5-4|TRBD1|-|TRBJ2-7
CASSLIGQAYEQYF
TGTGCCAGCAGCTTGATAGGACAGGCATACGAGCAGTACTTC
>TRBV7-9|-|-|TRBJ2-1
CASSSPGGQGNSYNEQFF
TGTGCCAGCAGTTCCCCCGGAGGGCAGGGCAACTCCTACAATGAGCAGTTCTTC
>TRBV30|-|-|TRBJ2-3
CAWMFPTTTDTQYF
TGTGCCTGGATGTTTCCAACAACCACAGATACGCAGTATTTT
>TRBV20-1|TRBD2|-|TRBJ2-1
CSASFSGAYNEQFF
TGCAGTGCTAGTTTTAGCGGGGCCTACAATGAGCAGTTCTTC
>TRBV5-6|-|-|TRBJ2-1
CASSFGWEEDEQFF
TGTGCCAGCAGCTTTGGGTGGGAGGAGGATGAGCAGTTCTTC
>TRBV11-1|-|few|TRBJ1-6
CASGWTYNSPLHF
TGTGCCAGCGGATGGACATATAATTCACCCCTCCACTTT
>TRBV27|-|-|TRBJ1-1
CASRNRAENTEAFF
TGTGCCAGCCGAAACAGGGCGGAGAACACTGAAGCTTTCTTT
>TRBV9|TRBD1|-|TRBJ1-4
CASSARQGENEKLFF
TGTGCCAGCAGCGCCCGACAGGGTGAAAATGAAAAACTGTTTTTT
>TRBV18|TRBD1|-|TRBJ1-3
CASSPQGQGRGNTIYF
TGTGCCAGCTCACCACAGGGACAGGGGCGTGGAAACACCATATATTTT
>TRBV30|-|-|TRBJ1-2
CACPSGGGNYGYTF
TGTGCCTGCCCAAGCGGGGGCGGAAACTATGGCTACACCTTC
>TRBV5-1|TRBD1|-|TRBJ2-7
CASSRTGGTSYEQYF
TGCGCCAGCAGCCGGACAGGGGGTACCTCCTACGAGCAGTACTTC
>TRBV2|-|-|TRBJ1-1
CASHLQVSNTEAFF
TGTGCCAGCCATTTGCAGGTTTCGAACACTGAAGCTTTCTTT
>TRBV19|-|-|TRBJ1-3
CASSFGSSGNTIYF
TGTGCCAGTAGTTTTGGATCCTCTGGAAACACCATATATTTT
>TRBV2|-|-|TRBJ1-5
CASSLNPGGSQPQHF
TGTGCCAGCAGTTTGAACCCCGGGGGGTCTCAGCCCCAGCATTTT
>TRBV6-1|-|-|TRBJ1-2
CASSEVQSYGYTF
TGTGCCAGCAGTGAAGTTCAGTCCTATGGCTACACCTTC
>TRBV24-1|-|-|TRBJ1-2
CATSDMVYGYTF
TGTGCCACCAGTGATATGGTTTATGGCTACACCTTC
>TRBV24-1|-|-|TRBJ1-4
CASRSWAYEKLFF
TGTGCCTCCCGCTCTTGGGCCTATGAAAAACTGTTTTTT
>TRBV1|-|-|TRBJ2-2
CTSSSIFQRIPNTGELFF
TGCACCAGCAGCTCCATCTTCCAGCGGATCCCGAACACCGGGGAGCTGTTTTTT
>TRBV28|-|-|TRBJ2-5
CASSLGGEKTQYF
TGTGCCAGCAGTTTAGGCGGGGAAAAGACCCAGTACTTC
>TRBV3-1/TRBV3-2|TRBD1|-|TRBJ2-1
CASSQPGTGYNEQFF
TGTGCCAGCAGCCAACCCGGGACAGGGTACAATGAGCAGTTCTTC
>TRBV27|TRBD2|few|TRBJ2-1
CASRIFGGGAGEQFF
TGTGCCAGCCGCATCTTTGGCGGGGGGGCCGGTGAGCAGTTCTTC
>TRBV5-6|-|once|TRBJ2-1
CASSYPHLDEQFF
TGTGCCAGCAGCTACCCTCATTTGGATGAGCAGTTCTTC
>TRBV28|-|-|TRBJ1-1
CASSFKRGNTEAFF
TGTGCCAGCAGTTTTAAGCGGGGGAACACTGAAGCTTTCTTT
>TRBV3-1/TRBV3-2|-|-|TRBJ2-1
CASSLLAGNEQFF
TGTGCCAGCAGCCTCCTTGCGGGCAATGAGCAGTTCTTC
>TRBV12-3/TRBV12-4|-|-|TRBJ2-7
CASSFGYEQYF
TGTGCCAGCAGTTTCGGCTACGAGCAGTACTTC
>TRBV5-6|-|-|TRBJ1-2
CASSRDKWYGYTF
TGTGCCAGCAGCCGGGACAAGTGGTATGGCTACACCTTC
>TRBV7-9|-|-|TRBJ2-5
CASSPGVRETQYF
TGTGCCAGCAGCCCAGGGGTGAGGGAGACCCAGTACTTC
>TRBV4-2|-|-|TRBJ2-7
CASLYEQYF
TGTGCCAGTTTATACGAGCAGTACTTC
>TRBV14|-|few|TRBJ2-2
CASSADRYAGELFF
TGTGCCAGCAGCGCCGACAGGTACGCCGGGGAGCTGTTTTTT
>TRBV4-1|TRBD1|-|TRBJ1-1
CASSQRAGGTGVNTEAFF
TGCGCCAGCAGCCAACGGGCAGGGGGTACGGGTGTGAACACTGAAGCTTTCTTT
>TRBV12-3/TRBV12-4|-|-|TRBJ1-2
CASSLEFGYGYTF
TGTGCCAGCAGCCTGGAGTTTGGCTATGGCTACACCTTC
>TRBV7-9|TRBD1|-|TRBJ2-7
CASSSGTGSYEQYF
TGTGCCAGCAGCTCCGGGACAGGGTCCTACGAGCAGTACTTC
>TRBV4-1|TRBD1|once|TRBJ2-7
CASSQETGGAIKQYF
TGCGCCAGCAGCCAAGAAACAGGGGGCGCGATAAAGCAGTACTTC
>TRBV29-1|TRBD1|few|TRBJ2-3
CSARQGGTDTQYF
TGCAGCGCCCGACAGGGAGGCACAGATACGCAGTATTTT
>TRBV6-2/TRBV6-3|-|once|TRBJ2-3
CASSYLLVEYF
TGTGCCAGCAGTTACTTACTGGTGGAGTATTTT
>TRBV19|-|few|TRBJ2-2
CASSETVTGELFF
TGTGCCAGTAGTGAGACGGTTACCGGGGAGCTGTTTTTT
>TRBV3-1/TRBV3-2|-|-|TRBJ2-3
CASSQGLITDTQYF
TGTGCCAGCAGCCAAGGACTGATCACAGATACGCAGTATTTT